The 10 T cell receptor delta chains listed next were all sequenced from one sample in a study of Vδ1+ human thymocytes. Study outcomes and limitations: In the thymus, TRG and TRD repertoires looked highly polyclonal with Gaussian CDR3 lengths.

The antigens these receptors bind are not known. Extracted RNA was reverse transcribed into cDNA. The CDR3 regions were amplified by multiplex PCR from V-gene primers to a constant-region primer. TCRdb reanalyzed the multiplex PCR reads using CATT. This sample has around 60,000 delta-chain clones, with roughly 16% found just once. The sequencing input was Vdelta1+ gamma-delta thymocytes from the thymus. The subset here: FACS-sorted CD3+ TCRalphabeta- TCRVdelta1+ TCRVdelta2- thymocytes. The source is a girl under three years old who had congenital heart surgery.

This clone was counted between two and nine times. The chain employs TRDV1 and TRDJ1; 13 positions agree with TRDD3. Losses at the gene ends were 1 base for V and 0 bases for J; bases not matched to a gene: 20. Germline V lookup: CDR1 TSWWSYY, CDR2 QGS. This CDR3 contains 23 residues. The CDR3 DNA reads TGTGCTCTTGGGGAACAATTCGGTCCCGTCAGTACTGGGGGATACGGGTACACCGATAAACTCATCTTT. Its translation: CALGEQFGPVSTGGYGYTDKLIF.

The gene calls are TRDV1 and TRDJ1, with D hard to call. The CDR3 loop spans 15 amino acids. Trimming pared 1 base from V and 0 bases from J, leaving 9 bases between. Germline values: CDR1 TSWWSYY, CDR2 QGS. The CDR3 nucleotides read TGTGCTCTTGGGGAACGTCCCCGCTACACCGATAAACTCATCTTT. Translating gives CALGERPRYTDKLIF.

The V gene is TRDV1, the J gene TRDJ1, with 8 bases lining up with TRDD3. The V and J ends lost 0 bases and 7 bases, in that order; junction bases with no gene match: 31. Germline V gene lookup returns CDR1 TSWWSYY and CDR2 QGS. The CDR3 consists of 23 residues. The CDR3, as DNA: TGTGCTCTTGGGGAACTTCTCCCTCCTACTCATGCTGGGGGACCAAACCGTCGAGGTAAACTCATCTTT. Its protein product is CALGELLPPTHAGGPNRRGKLIF.

This clone has more than one count but fewer than ten. V usage is TRDV1 and J usage is TRDJ1; 7 bases map to TRDD3. The junction had 23 bases not matched to a gene; V was cut back by 1 base and J by 0 bases. The CDR3 is made up of 22 amino acids. Per germline, CDR1 TSWWSYY and CDR2 QGS. CDR3 sequence reads: CALGEPRGVVVGDPKYTDKLIF. The DNA of the CDR3 is TGTGCTCTTGGGGAACCTAGGGGGGTAGTAGTGGGGGACCCAAAGTACACCGATAAACTCATCTTT.

This clone has only a few counts. The chain carries TRDV1 and TRDJ1; D gene ambiguous. Germline V CDR1 and CDR2: TSWWSYY, QGS. Trimming cost V 3 bases and J 0 bases, with 14 bases left between them. This CDR3 contains 16 residues. CDR3 region: CALGEPNPGDTDKLIF. The CDR3 coding sequence is TGTGCTCTTGGGGAGCCTAACCCCGGGGACACCGATAAACTCATCTTT.

This clone was counted many times. The chain uses TRAV29/DV5 and TRDJ1; D is unresolved. This CDR3 has 16 amino acids. V gave up 5 bases and J gave up 1 base, with 21 bases separating them. CDR1 is NSMFDY, CDR2 ISSIKDK, per germline. The CDR3: CAANGTTYRSTDKLIF. CDR3 nucleotide sequence: TGTGCAGCGAACGGAACAACCTATCGAAGCACCGATAAACTCATCTTT.

The sample holds a few counts of this clone. The rearrangement joins TRDV1 to TRDJ1; TRDD3 aligns across 10 bases. Trimming took 3 bases from V and 0 from J; bases not matched to a gene: 22. Germline CDR1 TSWWSYY, CDR2 QGS. The CDR3 extends over 22 amino acids. CDR3 in DNA: TGTGCTCTTGGGGATTCTGCGGGTAGACTGGGGGATTGGGGGAGCCACACCGATAAACTCATCTTT. Its protein product is CALGDSAGRLGDWGSHTDKLIF.

The chain carries TRDV1 and TRDJ1, with 9 nucleotides matching TRDD3. The germline gives CDR1 TSWWSYY, CDR2 QGS. Losses at the gene ends were 1 base for V and 0 bases for J; bases not matched to a gene: 21. This CDR3 spans 22 amino acids. The CDR3 loop is CALGEQNLSEIWGILHTDKLIF. The CDR3 region has the DNA TGTGCTCTTGGGGAACAGAACTTGTCCGAGATCTGGGGGATCCTCCACACCGATAAACTCATCTTT.

The chain uses TRDV1 and TRDJ1; 11 bases map to TRDD3. This CDR3 is 19 amino acids long. The V gene end was trimmed by 0 bases and the J gene end by 8 bases; junction bases not matched to a gene: 17. The V gene's germline CDR1 is TSWWSYY and CDR2 QGS. For the CDR3, the DNA is TGTGCTCTTGGGGAACTACCCGGGTCTGGGGGATACCCCATAGAAAAACTCATCTTT. Translated: CALGELPGSGGYPIEKLIF.

Only a few counts were recorded for this clone. A much larger clone is a single base away; this may be a read error. Within the sample, other DNA sequences also encode this same CDR3. The chain is built from TRDV2 and TRDJ1; unclear D gene. Germline V gene data show CDR1 as GEAIGNYY and CDR2 as EKD. CDR3 length: 14 residues. Trimming stripped 3 bases from V and 2 bases from J, with 12 bases between. As DNA, the CDR3 is TGTGCCTGTGACTCGAGGCTGCGGACCGATAAACTCATCTTT. Translating it yields CACDSRLRTDKLIF.